One sample yielded the 20 T cell receptor beta chains listed below, sequenced in a study of blood T cell repertoires in COVID-19. The data were produced by immunoSEQ multiplex PCR, yet TCRdb's version contains in-frame clones alone and is incomplete. The table shows around 270,000 clones, with roughly nine tenths occurring only once. Material for sequencing was peripheral blood. The source of these receptors is a middle-aged man who had recovered from COVID-19.

V and J are TRBV2 and TRBJ2-7; TRBD2 matches at 8 bases. The trim removed 4 bases at V and 3 bases at J, leaving 5 bases unmatched. The CDR3 has 14 amino acids. Germline-derived CDR1 and CDR2 are SNHLY and FYNNEI. This CDR3 is CASSVGGGYYEQYF. In DNA form, the CDR3 reads TGTGCCAGCAGTGTGGGCGGGGGGTACTACGAGCAGTACTTC.

The genes are TRBV30 and TRBJ1-4; TRBD1 is a possible D gene (6 bases). The V and J ends lost 0 bases and 7 bases respectively, with 12 bases between them. Germline V lookup: CDR1 GTSNPN, CDR2 SVGIG (reference sequence). The CDR3 has 14 amino acids. CDR3 protein: CAWSVGGRVEKLFF. The CDR3 nucleotides are TGTGCCTGGAGTGTCGGGGGGCGCGTTGAAAAACTGTTTTTT.

This clone is a singleton in its sample. The V and J genes are TRBV6-2 or TRBV6-3 and TRBJ2-5; possibly TRBD2 for D (5 bases). Trimming took off 0 bases at V and 5 bases at J, with 10 bases between the two ends. Germline-derived CDR1 and CDR2 are MNHEY and SVGEGT. The CDR3 has 14 amino acids. CDR3 sequence reads: CASSYSREMETQYF. The CDR3 nucleotides are TGTGCCAGCAGTTACTCGAGGGAGATGGAGACCCAGTACTTC.

The chain couples TRBV27 to TRBJ1-2; TRBD1 agrees at 7 bases. V dropped 6 bases and J dropped 6; count of bases not matched to a gene: 4. CDR1 is MNHEY, CDR2 SMNVEV, per germline (reference sequence). The CDR3 contains 12 residues. CDR3 coding DNA: TGTGCCAGCAGGCAGGGGGGCAATGGCTACACCTTC. Translated, it gives CASRQGGNGYTF.

The CDR3 region is CASIPGQGPYEQYF. Here the CDR3 DNA reads TGTGCCAGCATTCCGGGACAGGGCCCCTACGAGCAGTACTTC. The chain links TRBV2 to TRBJ2-7; TRBD1 matches 9 bases. J lost 2 bases, V lost 7 bases, and 6 bases had no gene match. Germline V CDR1 and CDR2: SNHLY, FYNNEI. The CDR3 loop spans 14 amino acids.

This chain uses TRBV7-2 with TRBJ2-1, with D perhaps TRBD1 (6 bases). Germline V gene lookup returns CDR1 SGHTA and CDR2 FQGNSA. Trimming removed 5 bases from V and 5 bases from J, with 13 bases in between. This CDR3 comprises 14 residues. Here the CDR3 DNA reads TGTGCCAGCAGCCCCCAGGGGAGACACAATGAGCAGTTCTTC. Translated, it gives CASSPQGRHNEQFF.

The V and J genes are TRBV5-4 and TRBJ1-4, with D possibly being TRBD1 (5 bases). The CDR3 length is 13 residues. V lost 4 bases to trimming and J lost 5 bases, with 9 bases between them. Germline V lookup: CDR1 SGHNT, CDR2 YYREEE (reference sequence). This CDR3 is CASSGQGNEKLFF. CDR3 in DNA: TGTGCCAGCAGCGGTCAGGGCAATGAAAAACTGTTTTTT.

In its sample, this clone was seen once. The rearrangement uses TRBV29-1 and TRBJ2-1, with 10 nucleotides matching TRBD2. This CDR3 spans 13 amino acids. V lost 5 bases to trimming and J lost 8 bases; unmatched junction nucleotides: 6. Germline CDR1 reads SQVTM; CDR2 reads ANQGSEA. The CDR3 sequence: CSVQMTSGYEQFF. CDR3 DNA sequence: TGCAGCGTTCAGATGACTAGCGGGTATGAGCAGTTCTTC.

There are a few counts of this clone. V is TRBV9 and J is TRBJ2-5, with D maybe TRBD2 (6 bases). Germline V CDR1 and CDR2: SGDLS, YYNGEE. Trimming took 0 bases from V and 6 from J, leaving 12 bases between them. This CDR3 contains 14 residues. The CDR3 DNA is TGTGCCAGCAGCGTAGATGGAGGGGTGAAGACCCAGTACTTC. It specifies CASSVDGGVKTQYF.

The chain combines TRBV3-1 (or the pseudogene TRBV3-2) with TRBJ1-6, with 8 nucleotides matching TRBD1. Germline V lookup: CDR1 LGHDT, CDR2 YNNKEL (reference sequence). This CDR3 has 17 amino acids. With 0 bases clipped from V and 7 bases from J, the junction kept 8 bases outside the gene matches. CDR3 DNA: TGTGCCAGCAGCCAAGAAAAAGACAGGGGCAAGAATTCACCCCTCCACTTT. Translated: CASSQEKDRGKNSPLHF.

This chain connects TRBV7-9 to TRBJ1-1, with D unresolved. This CDR3 comprises 15 residues. Trimming pared 5 bases from V and 0 bases from J, leaving 13 bases between. Germline loops: CDR1 SEHNR, CDR2 FQNEAQ (reference sequence). The CDR3 region is CASSPGNRMNTEAFF. CDR3 DNA sequence: TGTGCCAGCAGCCCCGGGAACCGGATGAACACTGAAGCTTTCTTT.

The chain uses TRBV6-5 and TRBJ2-7; possible D gene TRBD1, 6 bases. Trimming took off 6 bases at V and 3 bases at J, with 15 bases between the two ends. From germline, CDR1 is MNHEY and CDR2 SVGAGI. There are 14 residues in the CDR3. The CDR3 bases are TGTGCCAGCAGCTCCCGGACAGCAAACTACGAGCAGTACTTC. Translation: CASSSRTANYEQYF.

This chain joins TRBV5-6 and TRBJ2-3; 8 bases map to TRBD2. Germline V gene data show CDR1 as SGHDT and CDR2 as YYEEEE. The CDR3 runs to 15 residues. V lost 5 bases to trimming and J lost 3 bases; unmatched junction nucleotides: 8. CDR3 sequence (DNA): TGTGCCAGCAGTTTAGCGGGGTCCGGAACAGATACGCAGTATTTT. It encodes CASSLAGSGTDTQYF.

The chain uses TRBV19 and TRBJ2-7; the match to TRBD2 covers 11 bases. J lost 1 base, V lost 3 bases, and 2 bases had no gene match. Per germline, CDR1 LNHDA and CDR2 SQIVND (reference sequence). The CDR3 has 15 amino acids. The DNA for the CDR3 is TGTGCCAGTAGTATCCTAGCGGGAGGTTCCTACGAGCAGTACTTC. It translates to CASSILAGGSYEQYF.

The chain is built from TRBV9 and TRBJ2-1; no reliable D call. Germline V gene sequence: CDR1 SGDLS, CDR2 YYNGEE. The ends were cut back, 4 bases at V and 0 bases at J, with 11 bases in the middle. This CDR3 comprises 15 residues. The CDR3 loop reads CASSPLESSYNEQFF. CDR3 coding DNA: TGTGCCAGCAGCCCATTAGAGAGCTCCTACAATGAGCAGTTCTTC.

V gene TRBV13 combines with J gene TRBJ2-5; D possibly corresponds to TRBD1 (6 bases). Germline CDR1 PRHDT, CDR2 FYEKMQ (reference sequence). Trimming left V 5 bases short and J 6 bases short, with 16 bases between. CDR3 size: 14 residues. This CDR3 reads CASSTLTGRKTQYF. CDR3 DNA sequence: TGTGCCAGCAGCACGCTGACAGGCAGGAAGACCCAGTACTTC.

In nucleotides, the CDR3 is TGTGCCAGCAGCTTAGCGAGCGGGAGCCACGAGCAGTACTTC. This codes for CASSLASGSHEQYF. The chain links TRBV7-9 to TRBJ2-7; TRBD2 matches at 8 bases. V gave up 0 bases and J gave up 5 bases; unmatched junction bases: 3. CDR3 length equals 14 residues. The germline V gene encodes CDR1 SEHNR and CDR2 FQNEAQ (reference sequence).

J is TRBJ2-7 and V is TRBV2, with 7 positions matching TRBD2. V was clipped by 3 bases and J by 4 bases; unmatched bases: 6. CDR3 size: 14 residues. Germline lookup yields CDR1 SNHLY and CDR2 FYNNEI. The CDR3 sequence: CASSEAGVSYEQYF. The CDR3 nucleotides are TGTGCCAGCAGTGAGGCGGGAGTAAGTTACGAGCAGTACTTC.

The V call is TRBV7-3, the J call TRBJ2-1; 7 bases are shared with TRBD2. CDR1 is SGHTA, CDR2 FQGTGA, per germline. This CDR3 is 13 amino acids long. V dropped 3 bases and J dropped 9; count of bases not matched to a gene: 5. CDR3 protein: CASSFGGVREQFF. CDR3 DNA: TGTGCCAGCAGCTTTGGGGGGGTACGTGAGCAGTTCTTC.

In its sample, this clone was seen once. J is TRBJ2-1 and V is TRBV10-1, with 12 bases identical to TRBD2. Unmatched junction bases numbered 9, after V lost 6 bases and J lost 9 bases. The CDR3 loop spans 15 amino acids. Germline lookup yields CDR1 WNHNN and CDR2 SYGVQD (reference sequence). CDR3 bases: TGCGCCAGCAGGTCGGCTAGCGGGGGGGCCGGTGAGCAGTTCTTC. It translates to CASRSASGGAGEQFF.